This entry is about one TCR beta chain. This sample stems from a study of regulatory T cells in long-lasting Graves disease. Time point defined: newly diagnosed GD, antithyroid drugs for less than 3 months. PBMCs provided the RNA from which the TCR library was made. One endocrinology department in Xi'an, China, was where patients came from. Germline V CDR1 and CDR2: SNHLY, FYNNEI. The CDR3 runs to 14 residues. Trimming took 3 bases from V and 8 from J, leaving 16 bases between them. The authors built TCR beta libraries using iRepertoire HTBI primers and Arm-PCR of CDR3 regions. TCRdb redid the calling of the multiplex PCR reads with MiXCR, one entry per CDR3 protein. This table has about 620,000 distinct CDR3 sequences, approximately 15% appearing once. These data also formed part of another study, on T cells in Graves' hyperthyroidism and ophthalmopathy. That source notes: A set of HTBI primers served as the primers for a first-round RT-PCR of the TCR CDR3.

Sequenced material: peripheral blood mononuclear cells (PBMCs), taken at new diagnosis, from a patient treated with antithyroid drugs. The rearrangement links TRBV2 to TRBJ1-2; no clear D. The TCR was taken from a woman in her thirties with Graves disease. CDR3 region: CASSELRDNTGYTF. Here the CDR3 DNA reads TGTGCCAGCAGTGAGTTGAGGGATAATACGGGCTACACCTTC.